This TCR beta chain emerged from a study of blood T cells in healthy people across ages. The CDR3 consists of 14 residues. Germline CDR1 reads LNHNV; CDR2 reads YYDKDF (reference sequence). Deletions cut 6 bases from V and 0 bases from J, with 9 bases between. Combining a sample-barcoded 5' primer with a J-beta primer mix, a second PCR ran for about 7 to 11 cycles. TCRdb reprocessed the 5' RACE reads with MiXCR, giving one entry per CDR3 protein. The sample consists of about 1.4 million distinct CDR3 sequences, 59% of them appearing once. Specimen: blood. The clonotype was recovered from a man younger than 35 in good health. This chain links TRBV15 with TRBJ2-1; tentatively, D is TRBD1 or TRBD2 (5 bases each). This CDR3 is CATRGTNSYNEQFF. In DNA form, the CDR3 reads TGTGCCACCAGAGGGACGAACTCCTACAATGAGCAGTTCTTC.